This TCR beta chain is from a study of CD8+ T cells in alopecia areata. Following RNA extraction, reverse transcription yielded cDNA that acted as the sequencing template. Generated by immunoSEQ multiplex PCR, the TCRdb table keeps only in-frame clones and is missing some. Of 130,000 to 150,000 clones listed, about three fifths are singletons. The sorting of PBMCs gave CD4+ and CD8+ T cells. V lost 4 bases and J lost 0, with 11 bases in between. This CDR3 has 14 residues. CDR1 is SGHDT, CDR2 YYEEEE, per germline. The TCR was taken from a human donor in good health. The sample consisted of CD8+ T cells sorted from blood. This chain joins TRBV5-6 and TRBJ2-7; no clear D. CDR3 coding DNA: TGTGCCAGCAGCGGCCCGACACCCTCCTACGAGCAGTACTTC. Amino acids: CASSGPTPSYEQYF.